Listed here are 19 T cell receptor beta chains from one sample, sequenced in a study of OX40 agonist ivuxolimab in advanced cancers. TCRdb keeps only in-frame clones here, not all; method: immunoSEQ multiplex PCR. This sample has fewer than 80,000 clones, with around 90% found just once. Sample: CD4+ or CD8+ T cells sorted from blood, taken in a trial of the OX40 agonist ivuxolimab. The receptor set was obtained from an adult with an advanced solid tumor such as melanoma, head and neck, liver or kidney cancer.

V gene TRBV29-1 combines with J gene TRBJ1-1, with 7 positions matching TRBD1. The germline V gene has CDR1 SQVTM and CDR2 ANQGSEA. V lost 7 bases to trimming and J lost 0 bases; unmatched junction nucleotides: 11. This CDR3 has 15 residues. The CDR3 DNA reads TGCAGCGGGGAACAGGGGACTAGGGTGAACACTGAAGCTTTCTTT. Translation gives CSGEQGTRVNTEAFF.

The chain recombines TRBV19 with TRBJ1-5; D is perhaps TRBD1 (5 bases). The V gene lost 6 bases and the J gene lost 6 bases, with 15 bases spanning the gap. The germline gives CDR1 LNHDA, CDR2 SQIVND (reference sequence). The CDR3 consists of 14 residues. The CDR3 DNA reads TGTGCCAGTAGGAGTCTACAGGATTTTCAGCCCCAGCATTTT. This codes for CASRSLQDFQPQHF.

In its sample, this clone was seen once. The chain uses TRBV6-1 and TRBJ2-3; TRBD2 aligns across 9 bases. This CDR3 has 17 residues. After removal of 0 bases from V and 1 base from J, the junction contained 5 bases not matched to a gene. Germline V gives CDR1 MNHNS, CDR2 SASEGT. This chain's CDR3 is CASSEALGGRGTDTQYF. The CDR3 DNA reads TGTGCCAGCAGTGAAGCGCTGGGCGGGAGGGGCACAGATACGCAGTATTTT.

This clone counts as large. This chain links TRBV14 with TRBJ2-7; no clear D. This CDR3 contains 15 residues. Germline CDR1 SGHDN, CDR2 FVKESK. Trimming cost V 2 bases and J 0 bases, with 11 bases left between them. The CDR3 DNA follows: TGTGCCAGCAGCCAATGGGCTTACGGCTCCTACGAGCAGTACTTC. Its protein product is CASSQWAYGSYEQYF.

V is TRBV27 and J is TRBJ2-1, with 8 bases lining up with TRBD2. With 7 bases clipped from V and 8 bases from J, the junction kept 7 bases outside the gene matches. The CDR3 totals 13 residues. CDR1 is MNHEY, CDR2 SMNVEV, per germline (reference sequence). CDR3 sequence: CASKPGGFDEQFF. CDR3 nucleotide sequence: TGTGCCAGCAAACCGGGAGGGTTCGATGAGCAGTTCTTC.

This sequence joins TRBV11-2 and TRBJ1-6; tentatively, D is TRBD1 (5 bases). Germline assignment: CDR1 SGHAT and CDR2 FQNNGV. Trimming removed 0 bases at V and 9 bases at J, with 15 bases between. The CDR3 has 16 amino acids. The chain's CDR3 is CASSLDLNRLTSPLHF. CDR3 DNA: TGTGCCAGCAGCTTAGATCTGAACAGGCTAACTTCACCCCTCCACTTT.

J is TRBJ2-2 and V is TRBV27, with D perhaps matching TRBD1 (5 bases). Germline CDR1 reads MNHEY; CDR2 reads SMNVEV (reference sequence). This CDR3 region has 14 residues. V was trimmed by 8 bases and J by 5 bases, leaving 15 bases between them. For the CDR3, the DNA is TGTGCCAGCCGTGGGGCGATCGGGACCGGGGAGCTGTTTTTT. Its translation: CASRGAIGTGELFF.

This clone occurred once. The chain joins TRBV27 to TRBJ2-7; D call uncertain. Germline CDR1 and CDR2: MNHEY and SMNVEV (reference sequence). The CDR3 loop spans 11 amino acids. Trimming removed 3 bases from V and 6 bases from J, with 6 bases in between. The CDR3 nucleotides are TGTGCCAGCAGTTTGAACGGCGAGCAGTACTTC. Amino acid sequence: CASSLNGEQYF.

This chain uses TRBV6-5 with TRBJ2-7; 10 bases match TRBD2. The junction had 1 base not matched to a gene; V was cut back by 4 bases and J by 1 base. The CDR3 has 14 residues. CDR1 and CDR2 from the germline V gene are MNHEY and SVGAGI. CDR3 in amino acids: CASSSGLASYEQYF. The CDR3 DNA sequence: TGTGCCAGCAGTTCGGGACTAGCGTCCTACGAGCAGTACTTC.

V and J are TRBV4-2 and TRBJ2-3; D remains ambiguous. The ends were cut back, 0 bases at V and 4 bases at J, with 14 bases in the middle. CDR1 and CDR2 from the germline V gene are LGHNA and YNFKEQ. The CDR3 length is 16 residues. The CDR3 loop reads CASSQDGASAADTQYF. The CDR3 nucleotides are TGTGCCAGCAGCCAAGACGGAGCGTCCGCAGCAGATACGCAGTATTTT.

This clone came up once. The V call is TRBV27, the J call TRBJ2-4, with no clear D. This CDR3 is 14 amino acids long. V was trimmed by 5 bases and J by 6 bases, leaving 14 bases between them. From germline, CDR1 is MNHEY and CDR2 SMNVEV (reference sequence). CDR3 sequence: CASSVSPYINIQYF. CDR3 coding DNA: TGTGCCAGCAGTGTTAGTCCATATATAAACATTCAGTACTTC.

The CDR3 sequence: CASADGLTDTQYF. The CDR3 DNA sequence: TGTGCCAGCGCTGACGGCCTCACAGATACGCAGTATTTT. V is TRBV27 and J is TRBJ2-3; D not certain. CDR3 size: 13 residues. Trimming shortened V by 8 bases and J by 2 bases, and 11 bases separated the two germline ends. Germline-derived CDR1 and CDR2 are MNHEY and SMNVEV (reference sequence).

The rearrangement uses TRBV13 and TRBJ2-7; D unclear. Trimming took off 5 bases at V and 0 bases at J, with 2 bases between the two ends. The CDR3 runs 11 residues. Per germline, CDR1 PRHDT and CDR2 FYEKMQ (reference sequence). CDR3 coding DNA: TGTGCCAGCAGCGCCTCCTACGAGCAGTACTTC. As protein: CASSASYEQYF.

The chain uses TRBV6-5 and TRBJ2-5; TRBD2 matches 8 bases. The J call may be wrong; the DNA end is better matched by TRBJ2-7. The CDR3 has 14 amino acids. Germline V gene lookup returns CDR1 MNHEY and CDR2 SVGAGI. CDR3 coding DNA: TGTGCCAGCAGTTACCAAGCGGGAGCCTACGAGCAGTACTTC. It is translated as CASSYQAGAYEQYF.

This rearrangement joins TRBV6-5 to TRBJ2-7; possible D gene TRBD1, 5 bases. Germline-derived CDR1 and CDR2 are MNHEY and SVGAGI. This CDR3 comprises 16 residues. Trimming shortened V by 0 bases and J by 0 bases, and 12 bases separated the two germline ends. Written as DNA, the CDR3 is TGTGCCAGCAGTTACTCGGGGCTTGCCAACTCCTACGAGCAGTACTTC. Its protein product is CASSYSGLANSYEQYF.

The chain employs TRBV27 and TRBJ1-6, with D perhaps TRBD1 (5 bases). The V end lost 8 bases, the J end lost 3 bases, and 11 bases lay between the germline ends. CDR3 length: 14 residues. Germline V CDR1 and CDR2: MNHEY, SMNVEV (reference sequence). The CDR3 nucleotides read TGTGCCAGCGCCTTGGGGGGCTATAATTCACCCCTCCACTTT. Translation gives CASALGGYNSPLHF.

The chain has TRBV27 and TRBJ2-2, with 11 bases fitting TRBD2. The V segment lost 5 bases and the J segment 2 bases; nucleotides outside the gene matches: 1. The CDR3 totals 15 residues. Germline CDR1 reads MNHEY; CDR2 reads SMNVEV (reference sequence). CDR3 in DNA: TGTGCCAGCAGTCTAGCGGGAGGCAACACCGGGGAGCTGTTTTTT. Translating gives CASSLAGGNTGELFF.

This chain joins TRBV4-2 and TRBJ2-1; D not resolved. Germline CDR1 and CDR2: LGHNA and YNFKEQ. The CDR3 length is 16 residues. V was pared by 4 bases and J by 4 bases, with 17 bases between. The CDR3 spells CASSLETGTPYNEQFF. The CDR3 nucleotides read TGTGCCAGCAGCCTTGAGACTGGAACCCCGTACAATGAGCAGTTCTTC.

This clone has just a few counts. The V gene is TRBV28, the J gene TRBJ2-7, with TRBD2 matching over 9 bases. J was trimmed by 3 bases and V by 6 bases; bases with no gene match: 6. Per germline, CDR1 MDHEN and CDR2 SYDVKM. CDR3 length: 14 residues. CDR3 bases: TGTGCCAGCAGGATAGCGGGAGTTCTCTACGAGCAGTACTTC. Protein: CASRIAGVLYEQYF.